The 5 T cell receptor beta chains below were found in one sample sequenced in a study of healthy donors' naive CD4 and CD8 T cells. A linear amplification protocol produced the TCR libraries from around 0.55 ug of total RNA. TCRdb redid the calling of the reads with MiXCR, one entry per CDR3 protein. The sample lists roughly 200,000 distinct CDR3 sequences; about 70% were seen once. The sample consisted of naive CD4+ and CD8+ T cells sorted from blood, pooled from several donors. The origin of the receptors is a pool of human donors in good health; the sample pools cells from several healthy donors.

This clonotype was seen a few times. The CDR3 DNA reads as TGTGCCGGCTGGGGCTCGACGCCCGGCTACACCTTC. Translated: CAGWGSTPGYTF. V usage is TRBV30 and J usage is TRBJ1-2, with D perhaps TRBD1 (5 bases). The CDR3 consists of 12 residues. Germline V gives CDR1 GTSNPN, CDR2 SVGIG (reference sequence). With 8 bases removed from V and 8 bases from J, the gap between germline ends came to 18 bases.

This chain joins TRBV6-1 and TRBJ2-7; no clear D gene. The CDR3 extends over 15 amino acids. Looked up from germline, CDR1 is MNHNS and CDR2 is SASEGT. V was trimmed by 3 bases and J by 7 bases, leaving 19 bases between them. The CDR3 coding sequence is TGTGCCAGCAGTGATGCCCTGGTCCTGTTGGGTGAGCAGTACTTC. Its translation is CASSDALVLLGEQYF.

The CDR3 is CASSDWTGDTDTQYF. In DNA form, the CDR3 reads TGTGCCAGCAGCGATTGGACAGGGGACACAGATACGCAGTATTTT. This rearrangement joins TRBV11-2 to TRBJ2-3; 9 nucleotides line up with TRBD1. The V gene end was trimmed by 5 bases and the J gene end by 2 bases; junction bases not matched to a gene: 5. Germline V CDR1 and CDR2: SGHAT, FQNNGV. The CDR3 sequence is 15 residues long.

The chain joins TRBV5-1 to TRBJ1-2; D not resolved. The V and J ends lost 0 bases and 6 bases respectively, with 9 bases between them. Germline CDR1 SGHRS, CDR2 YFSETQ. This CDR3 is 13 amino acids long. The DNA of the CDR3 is TGCGCCAGCAGCTTGGTTCAGCAGGATGGCTACACCTTC. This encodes CASSLVQQDGYTF.

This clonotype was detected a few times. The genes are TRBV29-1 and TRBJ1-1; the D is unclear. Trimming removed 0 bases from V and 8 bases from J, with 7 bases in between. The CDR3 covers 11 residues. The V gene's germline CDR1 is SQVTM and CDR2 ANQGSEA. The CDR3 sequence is CSVEEWAEAFF. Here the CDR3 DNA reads TGCAGCGTTGAAGAGTGGGCCGAAGCTTTCTTT.